A selection of T cell receptor beta chains follows, all from one sample in a study of shared clonotypes between healthy human individuals. Sequencing used immunoSEQ multiplex PCR; TCRdb keeps in-frame clones, though not all of them. The data show some 2.4 million clones, approximately 93% seen once. The specimen was naive CD4+ T cells from PBMCs. All receptors come from a man aged 18 to 29 in good health. Some clones in this sample may be carry-over from other donors' samples. Both conserved end residues are part of each CDR3.

v_call: TRBV4-3
cdr3_aa: CASSQGLAGVSEQYF

v_call: TRBV28
cdr3_aa: CASSPPLLVVHEQYF

v_call: TRBV28
cdr3_aa: CASSLGLPQSNEKLFF

v_call: TRBV5-1
cdr3_aa: CASSLAGGTTTF

v_call: TRBV30
cdr3_aa: CAWSRKPRQGGNSPLHF

v_call: TRBV2
cdr3_aa: CASSEQGSGELFF

v_call: TRBV29-1
cdr3_aa: CSVATGTWGAFF

v_call: TRBV7-9
cdr3_aa: CASSFLGQGNTEAFF

v_call: TRBV2
cdr3_aa: CASSLVGPSGGQWPQHF

v_call: TRBV5-1
cdr3_aa: CASSLAASGSITDTQYF

v_call: TRBV29-1
cdr3_aa: CSASTIASGSNNEQFF

v_call: TRBV27
cdr3_aa: CASQLAGVGYEQYF

v_call: TRBV9
cdr3_aa: CASRRGPGTGYEQYF

v_call: TRBV10-1
cdr3_aa: CASSEQADRGREQYF

v_call: TRBV29-1
cdr3_aa: CSAGTGQETQYF

v_call: TRBV7-2
cdr3_aa: CASARSDYGYTF

v_call: TRBV5-4
cdr3_aa: CASSRRQGAGETQYF

v_call: TRBV6-5
cdr3_aa: CASGPWDSTDTQYF

v_call: TRBV9
cdr3_aa: CASSVSSGRAQNEQFF

v_call: TRBV7-9
cdr3_aa: CASAPTAGWRTGDEQFF

v_call: TRBV7-2
cdr3_aa: CASSQTGTLGYTF

v_call: TRBV7-3
cdr3_aa: CASSLTPVRRAWVFYEQYF

v_call: TRBV2
cdr3_aa: CASSEMGRGGTYEQYF